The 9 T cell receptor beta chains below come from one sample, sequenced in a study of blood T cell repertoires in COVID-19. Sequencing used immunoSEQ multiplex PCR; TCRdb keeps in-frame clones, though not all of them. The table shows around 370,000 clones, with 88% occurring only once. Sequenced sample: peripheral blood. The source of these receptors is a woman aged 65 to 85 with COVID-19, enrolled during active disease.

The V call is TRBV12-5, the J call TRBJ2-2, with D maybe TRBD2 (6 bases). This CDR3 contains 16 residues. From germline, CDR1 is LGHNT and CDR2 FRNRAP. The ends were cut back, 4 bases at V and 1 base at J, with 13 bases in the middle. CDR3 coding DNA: TGTGCTAGTGGTTCTTCCCAGGGAGGGAACACCGGGGAGCTGTTTTTT. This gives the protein CASGSSQGGNTGELFF.

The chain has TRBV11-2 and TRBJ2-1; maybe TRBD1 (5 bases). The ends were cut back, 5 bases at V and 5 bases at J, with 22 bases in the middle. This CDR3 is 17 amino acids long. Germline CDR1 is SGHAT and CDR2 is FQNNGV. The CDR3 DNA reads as TGTGCCAGCAGCCCTCGGTTTCCAGGGTTTACACACAATGAGCAGTTCTTC. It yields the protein CASSPRFPGFTHNEQFF.

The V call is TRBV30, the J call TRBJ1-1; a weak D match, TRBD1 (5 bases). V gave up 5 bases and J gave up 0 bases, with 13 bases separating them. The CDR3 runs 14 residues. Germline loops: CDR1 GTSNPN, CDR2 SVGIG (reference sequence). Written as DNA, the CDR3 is TGTGCCTGGGGTAGGTGGGGCATGAACACTGAAGCTTTCTTT. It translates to CAWGRWGMNTEAFF.

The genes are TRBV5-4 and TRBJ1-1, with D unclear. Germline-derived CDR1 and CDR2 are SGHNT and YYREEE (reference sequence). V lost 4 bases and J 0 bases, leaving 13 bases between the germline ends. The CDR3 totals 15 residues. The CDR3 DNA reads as TGTGCCAGCAGCACGCGGACGGGGTTGAACACTGAAGCTTTCTTT. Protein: CASSTRTGLNTEAFF.

CDR3 protein: CASSLISGGRTDTQYF. CDR3 in DNA: TGTGCCAGCAGCTTAATTAGCGGGGGGAGGACAGATACGCAGTATTTT. The chain has TRBV7-2 and TRBJ2-3, with 10 bases that match TRBD2. CDR1 is SGHTA and CDR2 is FQGNSA in the germline V gene. The CDR3 has 16 amino acids. Unmatched junction bases numbered 5, after V lost 2 bases and J lost 3 bases.

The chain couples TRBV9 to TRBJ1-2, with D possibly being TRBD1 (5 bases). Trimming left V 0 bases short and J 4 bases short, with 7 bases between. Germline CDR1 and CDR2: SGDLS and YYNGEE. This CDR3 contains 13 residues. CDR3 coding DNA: TGTGCCAGCAGCGTAGGTGACAGCTATGGCTACACCTTC. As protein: CASSVGDSYGYTF. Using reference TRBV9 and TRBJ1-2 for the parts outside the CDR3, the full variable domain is DSGVTQTPKHLITATGQRVTLRCSPRSGDLSVYWYQQSLDQGLQFLIQYYNGEERAKGNILERFSAQQFPDLHSELNLSSLELGDSALYFCASSVGDSYGYTFGSGTRLTVV.

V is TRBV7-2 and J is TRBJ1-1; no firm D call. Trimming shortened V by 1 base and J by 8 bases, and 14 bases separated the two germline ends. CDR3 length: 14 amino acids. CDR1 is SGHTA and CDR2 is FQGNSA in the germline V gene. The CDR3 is CASSLGAGGREAFF. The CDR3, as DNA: TGTGCCAGCAGCTTAGGGGCCGGAGGAAGGGAAGCTTTCTTT.

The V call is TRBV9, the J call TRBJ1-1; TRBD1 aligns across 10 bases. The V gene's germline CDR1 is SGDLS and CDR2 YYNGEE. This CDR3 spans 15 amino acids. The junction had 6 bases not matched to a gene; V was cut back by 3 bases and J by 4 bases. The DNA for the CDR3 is TGTGCCAGCAGCGCCGGGACAGGGGATCGCACTGAAGCTTTCTTT. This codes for CASSAGTGDRTEAFF.

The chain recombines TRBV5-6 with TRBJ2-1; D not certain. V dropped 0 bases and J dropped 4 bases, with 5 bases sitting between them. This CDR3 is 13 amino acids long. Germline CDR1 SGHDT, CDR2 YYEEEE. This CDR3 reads CASSLEEYNEQFF. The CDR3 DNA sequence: TGTGCCAGCAGCTTGGAAGAGTACAATGAGCAGTTCTTC.